A single sample is the source of the 28 T cell receptor beta chains below, sequenced in a study of cytomegalovirus exposure and HLA in healthy donors. TCRdb's table, derived via immunoSEQ multiplex PCR, lists solely in-frame clones and lacks some. The table shows hundreds of thousands of clones, with 70% to 90% occurring only once. Sequencing input: PBMCs. These receptors all stem from a woman aged 18 to 35 in good health and CMV-seronegative.

A remark on this clone: Other DNA sequences from this sample encode an identical CDR3 as well. The CDR3 loop reads CASSLVGGYEQYF. The CDR3 DNA follows: TGTGCCAGCAGTTTAGTAGGGGGCTACGAGCAGTACTTC. V gene TRBV28 combines with J gene TRBJ2-7; D possibly corresponds to TRBD1 (6 bases). The V and J ends lost 2 bases and 3 bases respectively, with 8 bases between them. The CDR3 runs 13 residues. The germline V gene has CDR1 MDHEN and CDR2 SYDVKM. The full variable domain, with the rest looked up from reference TRBV28 and TRBJ2-7, is DVKVTQSSRYLVKRTGEKVFLECVQDMDHENMFWYRQDPGLGLRLIYFSYDVKMKEKGDIPEGYSVSREKKERFSLILESASTNQTSMYLCASSLVGGYEQYFGPGTRLTVT.

The rearrangement uses TRBV27 and TRBJ1-5; tentatively, D is TRBD1 (5 bases). The V end lost 6 bases, the J end lost 7 bases, and 19 bases lay between the germline ends. Germline V gene data show CDR1 as MNHEY and CDR2 as SMNVEV (reference sequence). The CDR3 is 15 residues long. CDR3 coding DNA: TGTGCCAGCAGCCTATGGGGGGGAGGTCGGCAGCCCCAGCATTTT. Translated, it gives CASSLWGGGRQPQHF.

V is TRBV2 and J is TRBJ2-5; 7 positions match TRBD1. This CDR3 spans 12 amino acids. Germline CDR1 is SNHLY and CDR2 is FYNNEI. Trimming cost V 8 bases and J 5 bases; bases outside gene matches: 5. CDR3 nucleotide sequence: TGTGCCAGCCGGGACAGATGGGAGACCCAGTACTTC. This translates into CASRDRWETQYF.

V usage is TRBV14 and J usage is TRBJ2-3; 7 bases agree with TRBD1. V shed 4 bases and J 5 bases; nucleotides not matched to a gene: 6. CDR3 length: 14 residues. In germline, CDR1 is SGHDN, CDR2 FVKESK. The CDR3: CASSRDRAQDTQYF. CDR3 DNA sequence: TGTGCCAGCAGCCGGGACAGAGCCCAAGATACGCAGTATTTT.

V is TRBV19 and J is TRBJ1-4, with TRBD1 matching 7 bases. The ends lost 7 bases at V and 6 bases at J; junction bases unmatched: 5. Germline values: CDR1 LNHDA, CDR2 SQIVND (reference sequence). The CDR3 covers 13 residues. CDR3 loop: CASKEGADEKLFF. The CDR3 DNA reads as TGTGCCAGTAAGGAGGGGGCGGATGAAAAACTGTTTTTT. Variable domain in full (rest from reference TRBV19 and TRBJ1-4): DGGITQSPKYLFRKEGQNVTLSCEQNLNHDAMYWYRQDPGQGLRLIYYSQIVNDFQKGDIAEGYSVSREKKESFPLTVTSAQKNPTAFYLCASKEGADEKLFFGSGTQLSVL.

The V call is TRBV5-1, the J call TRBJ2-1; possibly TRBD1 for D (6 bases). Germline V gives CDR1 SGHRS, CDR2 YFSETQ. Trimming cost V 0 bases and J 4 bases, with 8 bases left between them. The CDR3 is 14 amino acids. This chain's CDR3 is CASSLADRYNEQFF. CDR3 nucleotide sequence: TGCGCCAGCAGCTTGGCCGACAGGTACAATGAGCAGTTCTTC. Based on the CDR3 plus reference TRBV5-1 and TRBJ2-1, the full variable domain is KAGVTQTPRYLIKTRGQQVTLSCSPISGHRSVSWYQQTPGQGLQFLFEYFSETQRNKGNFPGRFSGRQFSNSRSEMNVSTLELGDSALYLCASSLADRYNEQFFGPGTRLTVL.

This rearrangement joins TRBV11-2 to TRBJ1-4; 9 bases match TRBD1. CDR1 and CDR2 from the germline V gene are SGHAT and FQNNGV. The CDR3 is made up of 15 amino acids. J was trimmed by 7 bases and V by 3 bases; bases with no gene match: 6. The CDR3 coding sequence is TGTGCCAGCAGCTTTTACAGGGGGCCTGGTGAAAAACTGTTTTTT. It is translated as CASSFYRGPGEKLFF.

The chain combines TRBV6-4 with TRBJ1-2, with D maybe TRBD1 (5 bases). V lost 5 bases to trimming and J lost 2 bases, with 21 bases between them. Per germline, CDR1 MRHNA and CDR2 SNTAGT. The CDR3 is 17 amino acids. The CDR3 DNA is TGTGCCAGCAGTCTTCCGTGGCCAGGGCTTTCGAACTATGGCTACACCTTC. Amino acid sequence: CASSLPWPGLSNYGYTF.

This clone was counted once. The rearrangement uses TRBV7-2 and TRBJ2-2; TRBD2 matches 7 bases. V dropped 4 bases and J dropped 1; count of bases not matched to a gene: 3. The CDR3 length is 15 residues. CDR1 is SGHTA, CDR2 FQGNSA, per germline. As DNA, the CDR3 is TGTGCCAGCAGCTCCAGCGGGGTGAACACCGGGGAGCTGTTTTTT. This sequence encodes CASSSSGVNTGELFF.

The CDR3 protein is CAWSVRVGYTDTQYF. CDR3 nucleotides: TGTGCCTGGAGTGTACGGGTCGGATACACAGATACGCAGTATTTT. V and J are TRBV30 and TRBJ2-3; D is unclear. Trimming removed 0 bases from V and 2 bases from J, with 12 bases in between. The CDR3 runs 15 residues. The germline CDR1 and CDR2 sequences are GTSNPN and SVGIG (reference sequence).

The V and J genes are TRBV29-1 and TRBJ1-1; 7 nucleotides agree with TRBD1. Germline assignment: CDR1 SQVTM and CDR2 ANQGSEA. There are 14 residues in the CDR3. Trimming cost V 4 bases and J 3 bases; bases outside gene matches: 8. CDR3 nucleotide sequence: TGCAGCGTTGGAGGGACAGTCGGGGACACTGAAGCTTTCTTT. Its protein is CSVGGTVGDTEAFF.

Notes on this clone: Other DNA sequences from this sample encode an identical CDR3 as well. This chain links TRBV29-1 with TRBJ1-2, with D possibly TRBD1 on 5 matching bases. Looked up from germline, CDR1 is SQVTM and CDR2 is ANQGSEA. The CDR3 covers 13 residues. Trimming pared 6 bases from V and 2 bases from J, leaving 13 bases between. The CDR3 protein is CSVVTGPNYGYTF. DNA of the CDR3: TGCAGCGTGGTCACAGGACCGAACTATGGCTACACCTTC. The whole variable domain, filled in from reference TRBV29-1 and TRBJ1-2, reads SAVISQKPSRDICQRGTSLTIQCQVDSQVTMMFWYRQQPGQSLTLIATANQGSEATYESGFVIDKFPISRPNLTFSTLTVSNMSPEDSSIYLCSVVTGPNYGYTFGSGTRLTVV.

The chain combines TRBV28 with TRBJ2-1, with a tentative D call TRBD2 (5 bases). The germline CDR1 and CDR2 sequences are MDHEN and SYDVKM. Trimming took 5 bases from V and 5 from J, leaving 10 bases between them. This CDR3 region has 13 residues. The CDR3 nucleotides read TGTGCCAGCAGTATAGGACTGAACAATGAGCAGTTCTTC. Its protein is CASSIGLNNEQFF.

V usage is TRBV4-2 and J usage is TRBJ2-1; D is unresolved. V dropped 1 base and J dropped 0 bases, with 22 bases sitting between them. Germline values: CDR1 LGHNA, CDR2 YNFKEQ. The CDR3 loop spans 20 amino acids. For the CDR3, the DNA is TGTGCCAGCAGCCAAGGATTCGCCGGAGCCCCAACGGGCTCCTACAATGAGCAGTTCTTC. It translates to CASSQGFAGAPTGSYNEQFF.

The V and J genes are TRBV7-9 and TRBJ2-7; D not certain. The ends were cut back, 9 bases at V and 7 bases at J, with 4 bases in the middle. There are 8 residues in the CDR3. Germline loops: CDR1 SEHNR, CDR2 FQNEAQ (reference sequence). This CDR3 is CASNEQYF. The CDR3, as DNA: TGTGCCAGTAATGAGCAGTACTTC. The whole variable domain, filled in from reference TRBV7-9 and TRBJ2-7, reads DTGVSQNPRHKITKRGQNVTFRCDPISEHNRLYWYRQTLGQGPEFLTYFQNEAQLEKSRLLSDRFSAERPKGSFSTLEIQRTEQGDSAMYLCASNEQYFGPGTRLTVT.

The chain combines TRBV4-2 with TRBJ2-5, with D possibly being TRBD1 (5 bases). Germline V gene lookup returns CDR1 LGHNA and CDR2 YNFKEQ. The CDR3 runs to 15 residues. V lost 0 bases, J lost 5 bases, and 13 bases lay in between. The CDR3 loop reads CASSQDGQGGETQYF. In DNA form, the CDR3 reads TGTGCCAGCAGCCAAGATGGGCAGGGTGGGGAGACCCAGTACTTC.

V usage is TRBV30 and J usage is TRBJ1-1; maybe TRBD1 (5 bases). V lost 0 bases, J lost 0 bases, and 20 bases lay in between. Per germline, CDR1 GTSNPN and CDR2 SVGIG (reference sequence). The CDR3 has 18 amino acids. The CDR3 loop reads CAWSVGVPKKVMNTEAFF. CDR3 nucleotide sequence: TGTGCCTGGAGTGTAGGGGTACCCAAAAAGGTCATGAACACTGAAGCTTTCTTT.

V usage is TRBV2 and J usage is TRBJ2-2; 10 bases are shared with TRBD2. Germline CDR1 SNHLY, CDR2 FYNNEI. After removal of 6 bases from V and 8 bases from J, the junction contained 9 bases not matched to a gene. The CDR3 sequence is 15 residues long. The CDR3 DNA follows: TGTGCCAGCAGCCCCTTGCTAGCGGGAGCTGGGGAGCTGTTTTTT. Protein sequence: CASSPLLAGAGELFF.

V usage is TRBV6-1 and J usage is TRBJ1-2; tentatively, D is TRBD1 (5 bases). From germline, CDR1 is MNHNS and CDR2 SASEGT. The CDR3 length is 13 residues. V was trimmed by 4 bases and J by 2 bases, leaving 8 bases between them. The chain's CDR3 is CASSVGVNYGYTF. CDR3 coding DNA: TGTGCCAGCAGTGTAGGGGTAAACTATGGCTACACCTTC.

The rearrangement uses TRBV5-1 and TRBJ1-2, with D perhaps TRBD1 (5 bases). Trimming took 4 bases from V and 8 from J, leaving 12 bases between them. Germline V lookup: CDR1 SGHRS, CDR2 YFSETQ. The CDR3 is 12 residues long. CDR3 sequence (DNA): TGCGCCAGCAGCCCAGGGTTACGAGGCTACACCTTC. This translates into CASSPGLRGYTF.

V gene TRBV18 combines with J gene TRBJ1-1; 7 nucleotides match TRBD1. Losses at the gene ends were 4 bases for V and 11 bases for J; bases not matched to a gene: 10. The CDR3 loop spans 13 amino acids. Germline CDR1 is KGHSH and CDR2 is LQKENI. The CDR3: CASSQQGDRAAFF. As DNA, the CDR3 is TGTGCCAGCTCACAGCAAGGTGACAGGGCGGCTTTCTTT. Full variable domain (outside the CDR3, taken from reference TRBV18 and TRBJ1-1): NAGVMQNPRHLVRRRGQEARLRCSPMKGHSHVYWYRQLPEEGLKFMVYLQKENIIDESGMPKERFSAEFPKEGPSILRIQQVVRGDSAAYFCASSQQGDRAAFFGQGTRLTVV.

The rearrangement links TRBV20-1 to TRBJ1-1; D remains unclear. The CDR3 has 11 amino acids. Per the germline V gene, CDR1 is DFQATT and CDR2 is SNEGSKA (reference sequence). V was trimmed by 6 bases and J by 1 base, leaving 6 bases between them. This chain's CDR3 is CSARGNTEAFF. CDR3 DNA sequence: TGCAGTGCCCGGGGGAACACTGAAGCTTTCTTT.

J is TRBJ2-6 and V is TRBV28; unclear D gene. V shed 3 bases and J shed 1 base, with 4 bases lying between them. The CDR3 covers 14 residues. CDR1 and CDR2 (germline): MDHEN, SYDVKM. The CDR3 protein is CASSFVSGANVLTF. The CDR3 region has the DNA TGTGCCAGCAGTTTCGTTTCTGGGGCCAACGTCCTGACTTTC.

DNA of the CDR3: TGCGCCAGCAGCACGCGACAGGGGGCGGACGAGCAGTACTTC. The encoded protein is CASSTRQGADEQYF. The chain carries TRBV5-1 and TRBJ2-7, with 10 nucleotides matching TRBD1. Germline V gene lookup returns CDR1 SGHRS and CDR2 YFSETQ. The ends lost 4 bases at V and 5 bases at J; junction bases unmatched: 6. The CDR3 spans 14 residues.

Worth noting for this clone: The conserved phenylalanine or tryptophan is not found at the CDR3 terminus, so this likely reflects a read error. The DNA is left out, because the CDR3 cannot be placed on it with certainty; the CDR3 is given as TCRdb lists it. This chain connects TRBV4-2 to TRBJ2-3; the table's D call of TRBD2 was not tested on the DNA. Germline V gene data show CDR1 as LGHNA and CDR2 as YNFKEQ. The CDR3 comprises 8 residues, both ends counted. The chain's CDR3 is CASSQASG.

This sequence joins TRBV10-3 and TRBJ1-3; a possible D gene is TRBD1 (6 bases). CDR1 ENHRY and CDR2 SYGVKD come from the germline V gene. The CDR3 runs 15 residues. The V end was cut by 1 base, the J end by 2 bases, with 9 bases between. The CDR3, as DNA: TGTGCCATCAGTGAGTTCCCAGGGGCTGGAAACACCATATATTTT. Its protein product is CAISEFPGAGNTIYF.

The chain employs TRBV9 and TRBJ2-2, with 7 bases matching TRBD1. The CDR3 length is 16 residues. J was trimmed by 2 bases and V by 3 bases; bases with no gene match: 7. Germline loops: CDR1 SGDLS, CDR2 YYNGEE. The DNA for the CDR3 is TGTGCCAGCAGCGCTTTGGACAGGTTCAACACCGGGGAGCTGTTTTTT. It translates to CASSALDRFNTGELFF. Looking up the rest from reference TRBV9 and TRBJ2-2 gives the full variable domain: DSGVTQTPKHLITATGQRVTLRCSPRSGDLSVYWYQQSLDQGLQFLIQYYNGEERAKGNILERFSAQQFPDLHSELNLSSLELGDSALYFCASSALDRFNTGELFFGEGSRLTVL.

V gene TRBV9 combines with J gene TRBJ2-3; no clear D. Per the germline V gene, CDR1 is SGDLS and CDR2 is YYNGEE. With 4 bases removed from V and 8 bases from J, the gap between germline ends came to 20 bases. This CDR3 spans 15 amino acids. Here the CDR3 reads CASSTPNEVPGTQYF. DNA for the CDR3: TGTGCCAGCAGCACCCCCAATGAAGTGCCGGGTACGCAGTATTTT.